This T cell receptor beta chain was sequenced during a study of CD8 T cells in ankylosing spondylitis. General study findings and limits: It appeared that ankylosing spondylitis blood was characterized by a TCR beta motif of roughly 8 highly homologous variants. In ankylosing spondylitis patients, matched synovial fluid reportedly showed significant enrichment of disease-linked clones. In peripheral blood, disease-linked CD8+ clones occurred at relatively low frequencies. Reports of some motif variants in reactive arthritis synovial fluid and blood predate this one.

TCRdb reprocessed the 5' RACE reads via MiXCR and lists one record per CDR3 protein. This sample has 250,000 or so distinct CDR3 sequences, with about 11% found just once. The V gene lost 7 bases and the J gene lost 4 bases, with 14 bases spanning the gap. Germline V gene lookup returns CDR1 SGHRS and CDR2 YFSETQ. The CDR3 sequence is 13 residues long. This clonotype appeared many times. Its specificity is not known. Sequenced: blood, either unsorted or a sorted T cell fraction (not recorded which). The chain couples TRBV5-1 to TRBJ2-5; D uncertain. The TCR sequence derives from a male donor with ankylosing spondylitis or in good health (not recorded which). CDR3 DNA sequence: TGCGCCAGCGGGGTCGGTCCCGGAGAGACCCAGTACTTC. Encoded protein: CASGVGPGETQYF. The complete variable domain, with remaining parts taken from reference TRBV5-1 and TRBJ2-5, reads KAGVTQTPRYLIKTRGQQVTLSCSPISGHRSVSWYQQTPGQGLQFLFEYFSETQRNKGNFPGRFSGRQFSNSRSEMNVSTLELGDSALYLCASGVGPGETQYFGPGTRLLVL.